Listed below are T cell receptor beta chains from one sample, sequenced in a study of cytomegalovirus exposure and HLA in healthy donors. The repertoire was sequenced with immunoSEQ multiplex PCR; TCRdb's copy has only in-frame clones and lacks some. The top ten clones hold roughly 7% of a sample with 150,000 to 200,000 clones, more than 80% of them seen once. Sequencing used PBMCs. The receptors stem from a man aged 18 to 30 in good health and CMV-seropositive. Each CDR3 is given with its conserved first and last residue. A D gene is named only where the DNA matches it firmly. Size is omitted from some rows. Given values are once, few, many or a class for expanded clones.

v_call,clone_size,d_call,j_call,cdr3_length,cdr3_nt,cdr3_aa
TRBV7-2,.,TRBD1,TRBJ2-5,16,TGTGCCAGCAGCTCCCGGGGGACAGGAGGTGTAGAGACCCAGTACTTC,CASSSRGTGGVETQYF
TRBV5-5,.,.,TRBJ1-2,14,TGTGCCAGCAGTATGGACAGAGGGCCTTATGGCTACACCTTC,CASSMDRGPYGYTF
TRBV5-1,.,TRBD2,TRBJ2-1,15,TGCGCCAGCAGCTTAGTTTCTAGCGGTTACAATGAGCAGTTCTTC,CASSLVSSGYNEQFF
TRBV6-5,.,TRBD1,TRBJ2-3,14,TGTGCCAGCAGTGAAGGACAGGGGCCAGATACGCAGTATTTT,CASSEGQGPDTQYF
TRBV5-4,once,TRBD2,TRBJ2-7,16,TGTGCCAGCAGCTTGGGACTAGCGGGGGGCTCCTACGAGCAGTACTTC,CASSLGLAGGSYEQYF
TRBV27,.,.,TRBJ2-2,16,TGTGCCAGCAGTTTAGGGGCGACCGCGAACACCGGGGAGCTGTTTTTT,CASSLGATANTGELFF
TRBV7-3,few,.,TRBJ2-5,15,TGTGCCAGCAGCTTAGTTTCGGCTAGCTCGGAGACCCAGTACTTC,CASSLVSASSETQYF
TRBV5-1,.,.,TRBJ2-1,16,TGCGCCAGCAGCATATCCGGGATACCAGGCCACAATGAGCAGTTCTTC,CASSISGIPGHNEQFF
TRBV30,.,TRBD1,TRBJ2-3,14,TGTGCCTCGAGGGGGGACAGGGTTACAGATACGCAGTATTTT,CASRGDRVTDTQYF
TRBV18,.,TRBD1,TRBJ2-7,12,TGTGCCAGTTCAGGGGGCTCCGACGAGCAGTACTTC,CASSGGSDEQYF
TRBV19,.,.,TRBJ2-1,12,TGTGCCAGTAGTGTAAGCGCAGATGAGCAGTTCTTC,CASSVSADEQFF
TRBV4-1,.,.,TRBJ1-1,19,TGCGCCAGCAGCCAAATAAGTTTTAGGACAGACATCTGGTACACTGAAGCTTTCTTT,CASSQISFRTDIWYTEAFF
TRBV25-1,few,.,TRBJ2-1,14,TGTGCCAGCAGTGAATCCGGGGAGGCGGACGAGCAGTTCTTC,CASSESGEADEQFF
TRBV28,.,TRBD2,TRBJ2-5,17,TGTGCCAGCAGTTTTGGGGAGGGGATTCGTCCATTTGGGACCCAGTACTTC,CASSFGEGIRPFGTQYF
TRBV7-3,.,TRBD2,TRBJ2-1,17,TGTGCCAGCAGCTTAAGGCCCGGGACTAGATCATATAGTGAGCAGTTCTTC,CASSLRPGTRSYSEQFF
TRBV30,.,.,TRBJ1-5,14,TGTGCCTGGAGTGTAGAGGGAGGCCTAGGGCCCCAGCATTTT,CAWSVEGGLGPQHF
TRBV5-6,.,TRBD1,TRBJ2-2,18,TGTGCCAGCAGCTTGGGGGGATGGGGACAGGGAAACACCGGGGAGCTGTTTTTT,CASSLGGWGQGNTGELFF
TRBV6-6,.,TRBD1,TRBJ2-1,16,TGTGCCAGCACCCTCCCCCCCGGGACAGGGGCCTATGAGCAGTTCTTC,CASTLPPGTGAYEQFF
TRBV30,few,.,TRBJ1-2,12,TGTGCCTGGAGGGGGGGGCGTCGCGGCTACACCTTC,CAWRGGRRGYTF
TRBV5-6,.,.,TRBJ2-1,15,TGTGCCAGCAGCTTGGAGGGGCCTTTGGGCAATGAGCAGTTCTTC,CASSLEGPLGNEQFF
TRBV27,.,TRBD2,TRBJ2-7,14,TGTGCCAGCACCCCGGGGGGGATGTCCTACGAGCAGTACTTC,CASTPGGMSYEQYF
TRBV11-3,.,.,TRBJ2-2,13,TGTGCCAGCAGCAAACTCCCGACCGGGGAGCTGTTTTTT,CASSKLPTGELFF
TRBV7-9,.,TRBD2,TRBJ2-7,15,TGTGCCAGCAGCCAAGGACTAGCGGGTAACTACGAGCAGTACTTC,CASSQGLAGNYEQYF